Listed below are T cell receptor beta chains from one sample, sequenced in a study of T cell changes during pregnancy in multiple sclerosis. Profiling relied on immunoSEQ multiplex PCR, and the TCRdb table lists in-frame clones only, not all of them. This sample carries around 88,000 clones, around 94% of them seen once, and the ten largest clones take over 2%. Sample: peripheral blood, taken in the first trimester of pregnancy. These receptors came from a female donor with multiple sclerosis, enrolled in a pregnancy study. Each CDR3 is given with its conserved first and last residue. The D gene is left open where the match is weak. The listing skips clone size in some rows; elsewhere it reads once, few, many or a size class.

>TRBD1|TRBJ2-2|NA|TRBV19
TGTGCCAGTACCCCTTCCAGGGGGCGACTCCTCACCGGGGAGCTGTTTTTT
CASTPSRGRLLTGELFF
>TRBD1|TRBJ2-7|once|TRBV29-1
TGCAGCGTTGAAGATCAGGACAGGGGATCGGGCGAGCAGTACTTC
CSVEDQDRGSGEQYF
>TRBD1|TRBJ2-1|NA|TRBV13
TGTGCCAGCAGCAAGGGACAGTCCTACAATGAGCAGTTCTTC
CASSKGQSYNEQFF
>NA|TRBJ2-3|NA|TRBV27
TGTGCCAGCAGTTTAAAGTGGGAGTCGGATACGCAGTATTTT
CASSLKWESDTQYF
>NA|TRBJ1-5|NA|TRBV9
TGTGCCAGCAGCGCCACTTATAGCAATCAGCCCCAGCATTTT
CASSATYSNQPQHF
>NA|TRBJ2-1|NA|TRBV27
TGTGCCAGCAGTTTCTCTCAGGGCAATGAGCAGTTCTTC
CASSFSQGNEQFF
>NA|TRBJ2-3|NA|TRBV25-1
TGTGCCAGCAGTTTAACAGATACGCAGTATTTT
CASSLTDTQYF
>NA|TRBJ2-7|NA|TRBV6-1
TGTGCCAGCAGTGATGAACAGGGTACTCCTTACGAGCAGTACTTC
CASSDEQGTPYEQYF
>NA|TRBJ2-5|NA|TRBV21-1
TGTGCCAGCCTAGAGACCCAGTACTTC
CASLETQYF
>NA|TRBJ1-5|few|TRBV6-1
TGTGCCAGCAGTGAAAACAGGGTGGGCAATCAGCCCCAGCATTTT
CASSENRVGNQPQHF
>NA|TRBJ2-1|NA|TRBV28
TGTGCCAGCAGTTTATTTATCAATGAGCAGTTCTTC
CASSLFINEQFF
>TRBD1|TRBJ2-7|once|TRBV14
TGTGCCAGCAGCCAAGCGACAGGGGGCATGTACGAGCAGTACTTC
CASSQATGGMYEQYF
>TRBD2|TRBJ2-1|NA|TRBV27
TGTGCCAGCAGTTCCCACGAACGATCTAGCGGGAGGGCGGATGAGCAGTTCTTC
CASSSHERSSGRADEQFF
>NA|TRBJ1-2|NA|TRBV7-8
TGTGCCAGCAGCCAGACATCCGCCAGGGGACTATATGGCTACACCTTC
CASSQTSARGLYGYTF
>NA|TRBJ2-2|NA|TRBV11-3
TGTGCCAGCAGCTTAGATTGGGCCACCGGGGAGCTGTTTTTT
CASSLDWATGELFF
>TRBD2|TRBJ2-3|NA|TRBV30
TGTGCCTGGAGCTTGGGGAGACTAGCGGGACGGGGGGACACAGATACGCAGTATTTT
CAWSLGRLAGRGDTDTQYF